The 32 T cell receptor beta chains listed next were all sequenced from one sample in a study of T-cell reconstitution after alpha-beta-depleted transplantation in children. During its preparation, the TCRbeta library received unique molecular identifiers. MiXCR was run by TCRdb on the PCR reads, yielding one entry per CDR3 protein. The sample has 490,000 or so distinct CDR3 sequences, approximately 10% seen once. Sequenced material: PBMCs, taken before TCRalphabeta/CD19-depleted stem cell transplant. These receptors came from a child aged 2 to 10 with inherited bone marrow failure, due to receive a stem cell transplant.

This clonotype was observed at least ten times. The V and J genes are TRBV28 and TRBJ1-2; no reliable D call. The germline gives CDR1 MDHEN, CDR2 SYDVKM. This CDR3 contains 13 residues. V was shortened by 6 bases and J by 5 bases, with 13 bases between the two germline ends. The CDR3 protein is CASSPPVGYGYTF. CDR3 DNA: TGTGCCAGCAGCCCTCCGGTGGGGTATGGCTACACCTTC.

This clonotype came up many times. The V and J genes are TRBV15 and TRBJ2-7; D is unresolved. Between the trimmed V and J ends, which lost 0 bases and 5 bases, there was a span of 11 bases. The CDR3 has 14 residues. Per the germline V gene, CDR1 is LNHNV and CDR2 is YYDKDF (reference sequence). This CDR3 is CATSRDPATNEQYF. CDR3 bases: TGTGCCACCAGCAGAGATCCGGCCACTAACGAGCAGTACTTC.

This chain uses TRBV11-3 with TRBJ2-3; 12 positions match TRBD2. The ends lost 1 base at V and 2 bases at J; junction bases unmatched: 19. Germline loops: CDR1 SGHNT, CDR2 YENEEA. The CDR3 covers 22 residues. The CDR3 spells CASSLGGALRLAGDDLTDTQYF. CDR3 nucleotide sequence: TGTGCCAGCAGCTTAGGCGGGGCACTGAGACTAGCGGGAGATGATCTCACAGATACGCAGTATTTT.

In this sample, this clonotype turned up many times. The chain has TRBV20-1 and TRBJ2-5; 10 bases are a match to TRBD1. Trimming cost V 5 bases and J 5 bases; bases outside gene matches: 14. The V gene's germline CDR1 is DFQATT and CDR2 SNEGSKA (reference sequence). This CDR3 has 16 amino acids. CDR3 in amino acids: CSAFRSDRGLRETQYF. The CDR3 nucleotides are TGCAGTGCTTTTCGAAGTGACAGGGGGCTTAGGGAGACCCAGTACTTC.

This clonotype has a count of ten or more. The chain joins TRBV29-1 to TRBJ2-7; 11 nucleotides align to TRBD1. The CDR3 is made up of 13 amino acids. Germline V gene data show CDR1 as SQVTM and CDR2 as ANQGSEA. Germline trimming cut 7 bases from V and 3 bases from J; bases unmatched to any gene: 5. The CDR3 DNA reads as TGCAGCGCCCGAGGGACAGGGGGCTACGAGCAGTACTTC. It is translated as CSARGTGGYEQYF.

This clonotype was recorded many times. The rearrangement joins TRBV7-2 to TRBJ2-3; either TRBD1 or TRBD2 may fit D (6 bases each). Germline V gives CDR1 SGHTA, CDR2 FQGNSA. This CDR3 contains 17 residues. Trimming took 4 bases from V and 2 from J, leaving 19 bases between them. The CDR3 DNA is TGTGCCAGCAGCTCCCTTCCCGGCGGGACAAACACAGATACGCAGTATTTT. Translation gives CASSSLPGGTNTDTQYF.

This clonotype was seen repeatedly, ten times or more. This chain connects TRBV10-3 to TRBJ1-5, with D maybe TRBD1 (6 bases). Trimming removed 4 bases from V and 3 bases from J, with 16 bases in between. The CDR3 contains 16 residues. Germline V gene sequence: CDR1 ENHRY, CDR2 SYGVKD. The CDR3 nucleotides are TGTGCCATCAGTGGGTCGGGCGGACAGTACAATCAGCCCCAGCATTTT. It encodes CAISGSGGQYNQPQHF.

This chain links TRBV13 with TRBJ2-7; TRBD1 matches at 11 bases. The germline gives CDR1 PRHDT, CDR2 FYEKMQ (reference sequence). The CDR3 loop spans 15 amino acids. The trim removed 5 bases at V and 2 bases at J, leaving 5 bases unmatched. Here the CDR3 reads CASSPRTGGAYEQYF. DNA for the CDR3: TGTGCCAGCAGCCCCCGGACAGGGGGCGCCTACGAGCAGTACTTC.

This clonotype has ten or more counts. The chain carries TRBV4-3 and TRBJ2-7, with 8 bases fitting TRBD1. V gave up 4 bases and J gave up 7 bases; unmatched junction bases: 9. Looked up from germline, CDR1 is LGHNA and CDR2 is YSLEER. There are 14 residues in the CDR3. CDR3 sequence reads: CASSPGQGWGEQYF. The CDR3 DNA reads TGCGCCAGCAGCCCCGGACAGGGTTGGGGGGAGCAGTACTTC.

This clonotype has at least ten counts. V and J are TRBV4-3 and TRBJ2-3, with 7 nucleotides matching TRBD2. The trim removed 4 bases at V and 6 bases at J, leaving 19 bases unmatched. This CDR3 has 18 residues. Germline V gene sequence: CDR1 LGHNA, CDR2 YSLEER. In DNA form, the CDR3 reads TGCGCCAGCAGCCCCTTTACTCGGGACGCCGCGGGGGACGATACGCAGTATTTT. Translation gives CASSPFTRDAAGDDTQYF.

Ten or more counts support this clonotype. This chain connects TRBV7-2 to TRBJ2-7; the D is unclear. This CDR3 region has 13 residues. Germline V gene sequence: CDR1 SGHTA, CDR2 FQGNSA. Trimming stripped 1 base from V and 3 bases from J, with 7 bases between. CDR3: CASSLGTLYEQYF. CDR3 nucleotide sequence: TGTGCCAGCAGCTTAGGGACGCTCTACGAGCAGTACTTC.

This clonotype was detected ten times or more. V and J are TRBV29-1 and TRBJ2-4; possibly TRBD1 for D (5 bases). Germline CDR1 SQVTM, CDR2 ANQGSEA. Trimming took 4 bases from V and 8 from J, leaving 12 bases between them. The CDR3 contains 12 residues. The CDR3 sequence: CSVAQAKDIQYF. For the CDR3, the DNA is TGCAGCGTTGCACAGGCTAAAGACATTCAGTACTTC.

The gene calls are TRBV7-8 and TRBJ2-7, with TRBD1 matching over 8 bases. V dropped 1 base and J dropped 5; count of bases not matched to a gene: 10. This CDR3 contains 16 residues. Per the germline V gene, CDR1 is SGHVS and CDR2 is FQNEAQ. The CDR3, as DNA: TGTGCCAGCAGCTTAGTACTCGGCAGGGGGCCCGACGAGCAGTACTTC. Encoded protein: CASSLVLGRGPDEQYF.

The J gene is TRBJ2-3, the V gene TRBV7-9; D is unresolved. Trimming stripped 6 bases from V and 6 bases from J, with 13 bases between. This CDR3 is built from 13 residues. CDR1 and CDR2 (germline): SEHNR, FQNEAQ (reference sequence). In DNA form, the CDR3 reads TGTGCCAGCAGTCAATGGCTTAAGGATACGCAGTATTTT. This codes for CASSQWLKDTQYF. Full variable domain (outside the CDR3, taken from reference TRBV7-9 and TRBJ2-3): DTGVSQNPRHKITKRGQNVTFRCDPISEHNRLYWYRQTLGQGPEFLTYFQNEAQLEKSRLLSDRFSAERPKGSFSTLEIQRTEQGDSAMYLCASSQWLKDTQYFGPGTRLTVL.

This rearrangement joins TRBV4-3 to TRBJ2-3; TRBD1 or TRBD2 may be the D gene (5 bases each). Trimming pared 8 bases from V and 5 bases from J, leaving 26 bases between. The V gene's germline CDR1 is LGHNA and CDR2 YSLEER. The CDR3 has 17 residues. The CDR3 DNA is TGCGCCAGCGACTACCCGGGACCCCGAACCGAGGTAGATACGCAGTATTTT. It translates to CASDYPGPRTEVDTQYF.

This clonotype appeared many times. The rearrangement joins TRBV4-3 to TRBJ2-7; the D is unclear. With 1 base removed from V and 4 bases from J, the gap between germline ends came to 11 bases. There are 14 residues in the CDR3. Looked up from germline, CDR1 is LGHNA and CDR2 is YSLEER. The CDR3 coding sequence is TGCGCCAGCAGCCAAGTATACAGAAATTACGAGCAGTACTTC. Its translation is CASSQVYRNYEQYF.

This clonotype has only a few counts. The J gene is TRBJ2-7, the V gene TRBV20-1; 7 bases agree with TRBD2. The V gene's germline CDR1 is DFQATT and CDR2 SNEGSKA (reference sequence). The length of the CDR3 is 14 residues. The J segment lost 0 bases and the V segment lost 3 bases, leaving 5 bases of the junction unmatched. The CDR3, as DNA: TGCAGTGCTAGTATTTCGGGAGGCTCCTACGAGCAGTACTTC. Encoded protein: CSASISGGSYEQYF.

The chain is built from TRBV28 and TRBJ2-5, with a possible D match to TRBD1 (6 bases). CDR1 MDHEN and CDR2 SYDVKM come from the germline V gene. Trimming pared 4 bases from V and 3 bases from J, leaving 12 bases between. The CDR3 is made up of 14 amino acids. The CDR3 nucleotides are TGTGCCAGCAGTTCCCCATACAGGGAAGAGACCCAGTACTTC. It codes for CASSSPYREETQYF.

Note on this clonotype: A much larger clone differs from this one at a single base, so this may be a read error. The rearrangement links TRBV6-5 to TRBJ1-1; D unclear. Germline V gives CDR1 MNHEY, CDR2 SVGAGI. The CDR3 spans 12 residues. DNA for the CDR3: TGTGCCAGCAGTCCTAGGGAGTCTGAAGCTTACTTT. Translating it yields CASSPRESEAYF.

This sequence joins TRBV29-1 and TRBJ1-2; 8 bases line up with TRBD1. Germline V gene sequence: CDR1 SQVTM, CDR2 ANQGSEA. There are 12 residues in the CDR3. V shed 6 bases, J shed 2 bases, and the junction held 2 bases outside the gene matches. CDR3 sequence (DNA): TGCAGCGTGGGACAGGTCAACTATGGCTACACCTTC. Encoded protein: CSVGQVNYGYTF. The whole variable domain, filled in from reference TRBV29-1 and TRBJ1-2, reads SAVISQKPSRDICQRGTSLTIQCQVDSQVTMMFWYRQQPGQSLTLIATANQGSEATYESGFVIDKFPISRPNLTFSTLTVSNMSPEDSSIYLCSVGQVNYGYTFGSGTRLTVV.

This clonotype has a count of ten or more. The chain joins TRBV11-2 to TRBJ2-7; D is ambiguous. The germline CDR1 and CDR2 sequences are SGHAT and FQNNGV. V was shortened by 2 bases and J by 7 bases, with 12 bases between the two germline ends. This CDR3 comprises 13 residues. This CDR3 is CASSLWGLTEQYF. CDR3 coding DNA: TGTGCCAGCAGCTTATGGGGATTGACGGAGCAGTACTTC.

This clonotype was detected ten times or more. The CDR3 DNA sequence: TGTGCCAGCAGTGAAATACCGAACACCGGGGAGCTGTTTTTT. This translates into CASSEIPNTGELFF. The gene calls are TRBV6-1 and TRBJ2-2; D gene unclear. This CDR3 comprises 14 residues. V gave up 2 bases and J gave up 0 bases, with 4 bases separating them. Looked up from germline, CDR1 is MNHNS and CDR2 is SASEGT.

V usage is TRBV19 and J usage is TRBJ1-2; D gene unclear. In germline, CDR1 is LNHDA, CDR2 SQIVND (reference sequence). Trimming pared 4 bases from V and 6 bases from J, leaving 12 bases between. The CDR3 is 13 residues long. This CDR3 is CASSNGPGHGYTF. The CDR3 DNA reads TGTGCCAGTAGTAACGGACCCGGACATGGCTACACCTTC. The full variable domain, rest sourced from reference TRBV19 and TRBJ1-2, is DGGITQSPKYLFRKEGQNVTLSCEQNLNHDAMYWYRQDPGQGLRLIYYSQIVNDFQKGDIAEGYSVSREKKESFPLTVTSAQKNPTAFYLCASSNGPGHGYTFGSGTRLTVV.

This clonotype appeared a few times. The CDR3 DNA follows: TGTGCCAGCAGCTGGACAGGGGGCAGCAATCAGCCCCAGCATTTT. Protein sequence: CASSWTGGSNQPQHF. The chain employs TRBV7-2 and TRBJ1-5, with TRBD1 identical over 11 bases. V dropped 4 bases and J dropped 1; count of bases not matched to a gene: 0. Germline-derived CDR1 and CDR2 are SGHTA and FQGNSA. The CDR3 totals 15 residues.

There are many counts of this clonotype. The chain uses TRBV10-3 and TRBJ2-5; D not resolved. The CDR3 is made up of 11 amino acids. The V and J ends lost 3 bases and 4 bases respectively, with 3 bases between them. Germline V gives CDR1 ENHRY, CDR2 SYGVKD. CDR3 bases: TGTGCCATCAGTGAAGGAGAGACCCAGTACTTC. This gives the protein CAISEGETQYF.

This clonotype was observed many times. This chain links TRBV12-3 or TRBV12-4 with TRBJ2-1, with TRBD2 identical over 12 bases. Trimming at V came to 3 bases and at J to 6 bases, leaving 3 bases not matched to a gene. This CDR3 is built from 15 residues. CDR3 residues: CASSLTTSGGNEQFF. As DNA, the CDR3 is TGTGCCAGCAGTTTGACGACTAGCGGGGGCAATGAGCAGTTCTTC.

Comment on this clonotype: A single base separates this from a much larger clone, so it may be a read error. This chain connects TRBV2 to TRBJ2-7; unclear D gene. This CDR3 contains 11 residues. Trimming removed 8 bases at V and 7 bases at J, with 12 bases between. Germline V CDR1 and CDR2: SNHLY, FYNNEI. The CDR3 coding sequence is TGTGCCAGCCGTGCCCAGGCGGAGCAGTACTTC. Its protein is CASRAQAEQYF.

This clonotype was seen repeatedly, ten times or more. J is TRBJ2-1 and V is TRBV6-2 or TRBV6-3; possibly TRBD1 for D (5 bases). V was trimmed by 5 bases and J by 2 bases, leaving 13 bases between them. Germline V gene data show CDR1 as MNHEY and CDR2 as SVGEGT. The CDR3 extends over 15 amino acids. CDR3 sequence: CASSPQGAAYNEQFF. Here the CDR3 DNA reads TGTGCCAGCAGTCCTCAAGGGGCCGCCTACAATGAGCAGTTCTTC.

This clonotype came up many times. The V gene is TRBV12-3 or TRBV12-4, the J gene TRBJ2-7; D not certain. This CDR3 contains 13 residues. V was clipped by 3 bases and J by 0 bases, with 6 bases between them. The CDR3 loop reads CASSFVGSYEQYF. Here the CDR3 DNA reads TGTGCCAGCAGTTTCGTCGGCTCCTACGAGCAGTACTTC.

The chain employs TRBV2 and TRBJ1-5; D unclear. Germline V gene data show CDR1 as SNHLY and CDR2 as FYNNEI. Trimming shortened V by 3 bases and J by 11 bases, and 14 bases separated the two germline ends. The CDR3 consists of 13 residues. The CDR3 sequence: CASSDLNGWAQHF. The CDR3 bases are TGTGCCAGCAGTGATCTTAACGGGTGGGCCCAGCATTTT.

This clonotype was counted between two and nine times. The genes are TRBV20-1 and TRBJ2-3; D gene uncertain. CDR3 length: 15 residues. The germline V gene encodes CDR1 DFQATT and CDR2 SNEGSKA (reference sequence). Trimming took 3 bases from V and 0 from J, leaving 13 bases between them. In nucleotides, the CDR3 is TGCAGTGCTAGCCCGACCTGGGCGAGCACAGATACGCAGTATTTT. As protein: CSASPTWASTDTQYF.

For the CDR3, the DNA is TGTGCCAGCAGCCGGGCCCCTCCCCACGAGCAGTACTTC. Its translation: CASSRAPPHEQYF. The chain is built from TRBV7-8 and TRBJ2-7; D is undetermined. V lost 5 bases and J 5 bases, leaving 13 bases between the germline ends. Germline loops: CDR1 SGHVS, CDR2 FQNEAQ. The CDR3 has 13 residues.